One and the same sample provided the 12 T cell receptor beta chains below, sequenced in a study of blood T cell repertoires in COVID-19. Clones were read by immunoSEQ multiplex PCR, and TCRdb kept only the in-frame ones, dropping some. The sample lists roughly 180,000 clones, 79% occurring once. Input material: peripheral blood. The receptors were gathered from a woman aged 60 to 75 with COVID-19, enrolled during active disease.

This sequence joins TRBV1 and TRBJ1-1; TRBD1 is the table's D call and was not checked against the DNA. TRBV1 is marked as a pseudogene. The CDR3 is 14 residues long. CDR3 amino acids: CTSSHGPPNTEAFF. CDR3 nucleotide sequence: TGCACCAGCAGCCATGGGCCGCCGAACACTGAAGCTTTCTTT.

This chain links TRBV19 with TRBJ2-2; 7 bases agree with TRBD1. Per the germline V gene, CDR1 is LNHDA and CDR2 is SQIVND (reference sequence). V was clipped by 7 bases and J by 6 bases; unmatched bases: 11. The CDR3 is made up of 15 amino acids. CDR3 sequence: CASTLNRGGSGELFF. DNA for the CDR3: TGTGCCAGTACTCTAAACAGGGGTGGTTCCGGGGAGCTGTTTTTT.

The V gene is TRBV3-1 (or the pseudogene TRBV3-2), the J gene TRBJ1-2; D gene ambiguous. V was trimmed by 3 bases and J by 1 base, leaving 12 bases between them. The CDR3 contains 15 residues. Per the germline V gene, CDR1 is LGHDT and CDR2 is YNNKEL (reference sequence). In DNA, the CDR3 is TGTGCCAGCAGCCACTACAGCCTGCGTAACTATGGCTACACCTTC. Its protein product is CASSHYSLRNYGYTF.

This chain joins TRBV29-1 and TRBJ2-5, with 9 bases that match TRBD2. CDR1 and CDR2 (germline): SQVTM, ANQGSEA. With V trimmed by 7 bases and J by 1 base, 7 bases remained unmatched. This CDR3 comprises 14 residues. The chain's CDR3 is CSGGAGGPQETQYF. In DNA form, the CDR3 reads TGCAGCGGAGGGGCGGGAGGGCCCCAAGAGACCCAGTACTTC.

The chain combines TRBV28 with TRBJ1-2; 8 bases align to TRBD1. CDR1 is MDHEN and CDR2 is SYDVKM in the germline V gene. The CDR3 contains 14 residues. The J segment lost 2 bases and the V segment lost 4 bases, leaving 3 bases of the junction unmatched. The CDR3 DNA reads as TGTGCCAGCAGTTCAGGGGGCAGCAACTATGGCTACACCTTC. This translates into CASSSGGSNYGYTF.

The chain couples TRBV7-5 to TRBJ1-5; the table names TRBD1, a call not compared with the DNA. TRBV7-5 is designated a pseudogene. This CDR3 spans 15 amino acids. DNA for the CDR3: TGTGCCAGAAGCTTAGGGGGGCCGCGCAGTCAGCCCCAGCATTTT. This gives the protein CARSLGGPRSQPQHF.

This chain's CDR3 is CASSPLAGEVYEQYF. CDR3 nucleotide sequence: TGTGCCAGCAGCCCCTTAGCGGGAGAGGTGTACGAGCAGTACTTC. The rearrangement links TRBV3-1 (or the pseudogene TRBV3-2) to TRBJ2-7, with TRBD2 identical over 9 bases. CDR3 length: 15 residues. The V gene end was trimmed by 4 bases and the J gene end by 4 bases; junction bases not matched to a gene: 8. CDR1 and CDR2 (germline): LGHDT, YNNKEL (reference sequence).

DNA for the CDR3: TGTGCCAGCAGCCCTGGAGCGCTTGACACAGATACGCAGTATTTT. Translation gives CASSPGALDTDTQYF. The chain couples TRBV7-2 to TRBJ2-3; no clear D gene. CDR1 and CDR2 from the germline V gene are SGHTA and FQGNSA. This CDR3 has 15 amino acids. V lost 5 bases and J 2 bases, leaving 14 bases between the germline ends.

As DNA, the CDR3 is TGTGCCAGCAGCTTAGCTAGCGGGGGAGAGACCCAGTACTTC. Translated: CASSLASGGETQYF. This sequence joins TRBV5-4 and TRBJ2-5; 10 bases are shared with TRBD2. The V and J ends lost 2 bases and 4 bases, in that order; junction bases with no gene match: 2. The CDR3 is 14 amino acids. CDR1 SGHNT and CDR2 YYREEE come from the germline V gene (reference sequence).

The rearrangement links TRBV19 to TRBJ1-6, with D possibly being TRBD1 (5 bases). CDR3 size: 14 residues. V lost 3 bases, J lost 7 bases, and 10 bases lay in between. Germline CDR1 is LNHDA and CDR2 is SQIVND (reference sequence). The CDR3 region has the DNA TGTGCCAGTAGTATCACTCGACAGAATTCACCCCTCCACTTT. This translates into CASSITRQNSPLHF.

This clone was seen once. The genes are TRBV7-2 and TRBJ2-7, with D hard to call. The V end lost 0 bases, the J end lost 2 bases, and 14 bases lay between the germline ends. The length of the CDR3 is 16 residues. Germline assignment: CDR1 SGHTA and CDR2 FQGNSA. The CDR3 sequence is CASSLAANTLTYEQYF. Written as DNA, the CDR3 is TGTGCCAGCAGCTTAGCGGCTAATACACTAACCTACGAGCAGTACTTC.

The chain joins TRBV24-1 to TRBJ2-1; no firm D call. CDR1 is KGHDR, CDR2 SFDVKD, per germline. V shed 7 bases and J shed 6 bases, with 9 bases lying between them. This CDR3 contains 12 residues. The CDR3 DNA is TGTGCCACCAGCCCCCCTAGCAATGAGCAGTTCTTC. This encodes CATSPPSNEQFF.